The next 8 T cell receptor beta chains were all read from a single sample in a study of tumor-infiltrating lymphocytes in primary liver carcinoma (dated by TCRdb to about 2017). Reads for this sample came from an Illumina HiSeq 2500. Starting from roughly 540 ng total RNA, TCRbeta-specific cDNA was produced by reverse transcription with a constant-region primer and ProtoScript II reverse transcriptase. TCRbeta libraries were built with three nested multiplex PCR rounds, a slightly modified ARM-PCR procedure. Multiplex TRBV1-TRBV30 forward primers and a Cbeta reverse primer were used in the first two PCR rounds, each of which was run for approximately 9 cycles. TCRdb passed the public sequencing reads through fastp at Q25 and MiXCR, retaining productive beta sequences. Here each entry gathers all rows of one CDR3 protein and keeps the most common genes and DNA. Counted in this sample were approximately 110,000 distinct CDR3 sequences; roughly three fifths of them appeared once. Around 9% of the sample is held by the ten biggest clonotypes.

Total RNA and DNA were co-extracted from about 19-30 mg of bulk tissue with the AllPrep DNA/RNA mini kit, without cell sorting. Sequenced: liver tumor tissue from sampling region 1. Reading the label with the study, this specimen's cell subset or site is: tumor region T1, superior pole. Receptor source: a woman aged 60-70 years with primary liver carcinoma and hepatitis B virus infection.

The CDR3 here is CASSFGGSGGEQFF. The CDR3 DNA reads TGTGCCAGCAGCTTTGGCGGGAGCGGGGGTGAGCAGTTCTTC. The rearrangement joins TRBV7-9 to TRBJ2-1; 8 bases are a match to TRBD2. Germline-derived CDR1 and CDR2 are SEHNR and FQNEAQ (reference sequence). J was trimmed by 9 bases and V by 3 bases; bases with no gene match: 7. CDR3 size: 14 residues. The full variable domain, rest sourced from reference TRBV7-9 and TRBJ2-1, is DTGVSQNPRHKITKRGQNVTFRCDPISEHNRLYWYRQTLGQGPEFLTYFQNEAQLEKSRLLSDRFSAERPKGSFSTLEIQRTEQGDSAMYLCASSFGGSGGEQFFGPGTRLTVL.

At least ten counts were recorded for this clonotype. The chain combines TRBV29-1 with TRBJ2-7, with TRBD1 matching 7 bases. CDR1 is SQVTM, CDR2 ANQGSEA, per germline. V trimming: 7 bases; J trimming: 3 bases; junction bases outside the gene matches: 6. The CDR3 extends over 12 amino acids. For the CDR3, the DNA is TGCAGCGGCTCCGGGACAGACTACGAGCAGTACTTC. Encoded protein: CSGSGTDYEQYF.

This clonotype was seen a few times. The rearrangement links TRBV7-9 to TRBJ2-1, with TRBD2 matching 9 bases. Germline loops: CDR1 SEHNR, CDR2 FQNEAQ (reference sequence). Trimming at V came to 0 bases and at J to 4 bases, leaving 7 bases not matched to a gene. CDR3 length: 17 amino acids. DNA of the CDR3: TGTGCCAGCAGCTTAGCGACGACTAGCGGAGGATACAATGAGCAGTTCTTC. Translated: CASSLATTSGGYNEQFF.

About this clonotype: Possible read error: a much larger clone is one base away. J is TRBJ1-1 and V is TRBV29-1; 7 nucleotides match TRBD1. The CDR3 contains 11 residues. The germline V gene has CDR1 SQVTM and CDR2 ANQGSEA. The CDR3 reads CGTGTAVEAFF. CDR3 sequence (DNA): TGCGGCACGGGGACAGCAGTTGAAGCTTTCTTT.

A note on this clonotype: A much larger clonotype is one base distant, so this may be a read error. V usage is TRBV6-2 or TRBV6-3 and J usage is TRBJ2-3; D is uncertain. The CDR3 has 11 residues. Germline-derived CDR1 and CDR2 are MNHEY and SVGEGT. The CDR3 DNA is TGTGCCAGAAGTTGGAGAGATACGCAGTATTTT. Protein: CARSWRDTQYF.

To note about this clonotype: A much larger clone lies one base from this, so it may be a read error. The chain joins TRBV6-6 to TRBJ2-1; no firm D call. Germline CDR1 and CDR2: MNHNY and SVGAGI (reference sequence). The CDR3 sequence is 14 residues long. DNA for the CDR3: TGTGCCAGCAGTTATGAGAGCTCCTACAATAAGCAGTTCTTC. Its translation is CASSYESSYNKQFF.

With regard to this clonotype: Here the CDR3 omits its conserved ending phenylalanine or tryptophan, so a read error is the likely source. The chain is built from TRBV12-3 or TRBV12-4 and TRBJ1-1, with D possibly being TRBD1 (5 bases). The CDR3 spans 11 residues. The V end lost 10 bases, the J end lost 11 bases, and 17 bases lay between the germline ends. CDR3 sequence reads: CANSEGKGAFY. CDR3 coding DNA: TGTGCCAACAGCGAGGGGAAGGGTGCTTTCTAT.

In this sample, this clonotype turned up a few times. This chain connects TRBV7-9 to TRBJ1-4; TRBD1 matches at 8 bases. Looked up from germline, CDR1 is SEHNR and CDR2 is FQNEAQ (reference sequence). The V gene end was trimmed by 4 bases and the J gene end by 10 bases; junction bases not matched to a gene: 8. This CDR3 comprises 14 residues. As DNA, the CDR3 is TGTGCCAGCAGCTCCGGGACAGGCTCGAGAAAACTGTTTTTT. It yields the protein CASSSGTGSRKLFF.